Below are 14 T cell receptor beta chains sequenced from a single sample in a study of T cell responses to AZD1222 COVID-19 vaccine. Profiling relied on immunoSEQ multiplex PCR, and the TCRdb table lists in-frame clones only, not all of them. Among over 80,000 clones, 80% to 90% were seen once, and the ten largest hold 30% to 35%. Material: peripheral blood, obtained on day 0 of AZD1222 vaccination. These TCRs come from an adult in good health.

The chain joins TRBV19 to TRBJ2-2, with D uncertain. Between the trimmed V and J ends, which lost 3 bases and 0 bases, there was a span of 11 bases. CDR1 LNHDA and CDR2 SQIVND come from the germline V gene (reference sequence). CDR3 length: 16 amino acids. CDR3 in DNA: TGTGCCAGTAGTATCTGGCTATCCTCGAACACCGGGGAGCTGTTTTTT. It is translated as CASSIWLSSNTGELFF.

CDR3 in amino acids: CASSRGGPYEQYF. DNA of the CDR3: TGTGCCAGCAGCCGGGGGGGGCCCTACGAGCAGTACTTC. The J gene is TRBJ2-7, the V gene TRBV11-2; 8 nucleotides align to TRBD2. V shed 5 bases and J 2 bases; nucleotides not matched to a gene: 2. Germline V gene sequence: CDR1 SGHAT, CDR2 FQNNGV. CDR3 size: 13 residues.

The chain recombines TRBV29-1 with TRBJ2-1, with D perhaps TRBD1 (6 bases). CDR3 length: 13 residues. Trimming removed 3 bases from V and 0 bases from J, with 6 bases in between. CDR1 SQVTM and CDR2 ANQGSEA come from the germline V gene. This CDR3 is CSVEDSSYNEQFF. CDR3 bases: TGCAGCGTTGAGGACAGCTCCTACAATGAGCAGTTCTTC.

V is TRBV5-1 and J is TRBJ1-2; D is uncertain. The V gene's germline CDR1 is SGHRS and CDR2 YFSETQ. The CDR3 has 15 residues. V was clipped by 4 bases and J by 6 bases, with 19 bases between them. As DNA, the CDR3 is TGCGCCAGCAGCCCATTATCATTCCTTGAGCATGGCTACACCTTC. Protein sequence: CASSPLSFLEHGYTF.

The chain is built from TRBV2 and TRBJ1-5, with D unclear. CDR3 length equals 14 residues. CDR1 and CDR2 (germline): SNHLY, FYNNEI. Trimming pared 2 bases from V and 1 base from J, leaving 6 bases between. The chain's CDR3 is CASSELRSNQPQHF. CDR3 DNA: TGTGCCAGCAGTGAATTGAGAAGCAATCAGCCCCAGCATTTT.

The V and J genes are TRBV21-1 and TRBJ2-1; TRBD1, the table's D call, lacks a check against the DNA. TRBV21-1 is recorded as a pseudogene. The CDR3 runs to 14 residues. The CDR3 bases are TGTGCCAGCGTGGGGACAGGGGGCATAAATGAGCAGTTCTTC. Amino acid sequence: CASVGTGGINEQFF.

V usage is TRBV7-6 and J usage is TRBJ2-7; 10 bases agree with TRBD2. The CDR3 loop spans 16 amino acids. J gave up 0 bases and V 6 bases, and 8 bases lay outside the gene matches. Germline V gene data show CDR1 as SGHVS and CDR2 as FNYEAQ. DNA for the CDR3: TGTGCCAGCAGTCTTTTTACTAGCGGGGCCTCCTACGAGCAGTACTTC. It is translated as CASSLFTSGASYEQYF.

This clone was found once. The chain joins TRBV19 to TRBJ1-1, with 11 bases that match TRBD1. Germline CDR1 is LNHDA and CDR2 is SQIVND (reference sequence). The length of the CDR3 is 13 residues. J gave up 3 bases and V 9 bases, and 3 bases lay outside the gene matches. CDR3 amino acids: CASRTGGHTEAFF. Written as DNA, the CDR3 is TGTGCCAGCAGGACAGGGGGCCACACTGAAGCTTTCTTT.

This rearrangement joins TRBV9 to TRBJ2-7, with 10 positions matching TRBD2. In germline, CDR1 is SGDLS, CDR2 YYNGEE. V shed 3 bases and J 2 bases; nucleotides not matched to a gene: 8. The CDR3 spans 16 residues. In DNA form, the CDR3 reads TGTGCCAGCAGCGGGAGTCCGGGACTAGCGCCCTACGAGCAGTACTTC. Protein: CASSGSPGLAPYEQYF.

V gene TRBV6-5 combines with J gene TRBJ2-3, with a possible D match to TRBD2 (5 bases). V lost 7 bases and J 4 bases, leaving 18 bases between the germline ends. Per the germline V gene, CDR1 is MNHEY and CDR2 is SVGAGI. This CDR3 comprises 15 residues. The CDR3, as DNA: TGTGCCAGCATTAGTTGGGGAGACACACCAGATACGCAGTATTTT. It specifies CASISWGDTPDTQYF.

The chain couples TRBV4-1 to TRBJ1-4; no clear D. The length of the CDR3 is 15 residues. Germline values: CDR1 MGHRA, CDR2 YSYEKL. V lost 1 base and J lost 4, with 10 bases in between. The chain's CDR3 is CASSQGTGSNEKLFF. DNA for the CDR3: TGCGCCAGCAGCCAAGGGACCGGGAGTAATGAAAAACTGTTTTTT.

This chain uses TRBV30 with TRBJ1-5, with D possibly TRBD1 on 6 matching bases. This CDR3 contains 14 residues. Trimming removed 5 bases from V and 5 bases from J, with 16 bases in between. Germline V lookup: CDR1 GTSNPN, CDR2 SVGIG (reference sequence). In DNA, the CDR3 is TGTGCCTGGGGGACGCAGGGGACTTATCAGCCCCAGCATTTT. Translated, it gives CAWGTQGTYQPQHF.

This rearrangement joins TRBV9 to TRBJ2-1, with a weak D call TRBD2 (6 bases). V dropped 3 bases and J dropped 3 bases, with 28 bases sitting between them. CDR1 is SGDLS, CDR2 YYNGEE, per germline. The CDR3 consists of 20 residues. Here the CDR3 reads CASSAGELGTPLVVYNEQFF. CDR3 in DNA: TGTGCCAGCAGCGCCGGCGAACTCGGGACTCCTTTAGTCGTCTACAATGAGCAGTTCTTC.

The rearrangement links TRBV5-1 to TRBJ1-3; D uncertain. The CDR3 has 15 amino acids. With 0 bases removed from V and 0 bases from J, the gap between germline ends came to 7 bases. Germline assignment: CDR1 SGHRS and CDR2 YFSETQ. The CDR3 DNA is TGCGCCAGCAGCTTGGCCGGCCACTCTGGAAACACCATATATTTT. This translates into CASSLAGHSGNTIYF.